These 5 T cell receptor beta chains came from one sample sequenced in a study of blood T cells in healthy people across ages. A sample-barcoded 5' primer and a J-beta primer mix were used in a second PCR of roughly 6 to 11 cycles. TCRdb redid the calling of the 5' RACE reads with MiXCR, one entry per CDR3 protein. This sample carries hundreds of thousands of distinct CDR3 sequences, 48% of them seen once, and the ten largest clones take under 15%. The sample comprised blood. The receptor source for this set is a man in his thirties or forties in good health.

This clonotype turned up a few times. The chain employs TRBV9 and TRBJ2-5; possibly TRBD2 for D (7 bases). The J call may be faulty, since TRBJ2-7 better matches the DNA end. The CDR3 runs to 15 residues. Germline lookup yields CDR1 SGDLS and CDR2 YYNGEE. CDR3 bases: TGTGCCAGCAGCGTAGATCCGGGGGGCGTCAACGAGCAGTACTTC. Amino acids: CASSVDPGGVNEQYF.

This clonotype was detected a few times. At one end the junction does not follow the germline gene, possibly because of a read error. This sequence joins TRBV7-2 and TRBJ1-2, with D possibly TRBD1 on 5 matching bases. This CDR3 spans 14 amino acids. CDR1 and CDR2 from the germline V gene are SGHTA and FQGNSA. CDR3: CASSFGAAEGGYTF. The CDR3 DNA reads TGTGCCAGCAGCTTCGGGGCGGCGGAAGGAGGCTACACTTTC.

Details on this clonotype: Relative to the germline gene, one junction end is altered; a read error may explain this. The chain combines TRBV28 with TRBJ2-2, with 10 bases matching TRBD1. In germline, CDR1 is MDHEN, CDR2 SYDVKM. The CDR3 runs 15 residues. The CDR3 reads CASRQGAENTGELFF. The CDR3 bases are TGTGCCAGTAGACAGGGGGCAGAAAACACTGGGGAGCTGTTTTTT. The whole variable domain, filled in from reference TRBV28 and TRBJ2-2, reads DVKVTQSSRYLVKRTGEKVFLECVQDMDHENMFWYRQDPGLGLRLIYFSYDVKMKEKGDIPEGYSVSREKKERFSLILESASTNQTSMYLCASRQGAENTGELFFGEGSRLTVL.

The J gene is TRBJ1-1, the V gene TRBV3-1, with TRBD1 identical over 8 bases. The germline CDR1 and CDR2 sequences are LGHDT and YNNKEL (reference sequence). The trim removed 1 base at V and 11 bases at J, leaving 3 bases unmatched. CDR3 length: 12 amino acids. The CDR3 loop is CASSQVDRGAFF. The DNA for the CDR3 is TGTGCCAGCAGCCAAGTCGACAGGGGCGCTTTCTTT.

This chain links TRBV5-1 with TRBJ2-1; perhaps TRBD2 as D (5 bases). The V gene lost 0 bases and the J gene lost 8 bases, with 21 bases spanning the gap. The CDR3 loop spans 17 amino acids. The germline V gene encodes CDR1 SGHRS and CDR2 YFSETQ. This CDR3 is CASSLVERPGNVDEQFF. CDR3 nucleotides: TGCGCCAGCAGCTTGGTGGAGCGGCCGGGAAACGTGGATGAGCAGTTCTTC.